The T cell receptor beta chain described here comes from a study of OX40 agonist ivuxolimab in advanced cancers. The wider study: Ivuxolimab doses were 0.01, 0.1, 0.3, 1.5, 3 or 10 mg/kg every 2 weeks. Around 40% of patients had received prior checkpoint inhibitor therapy. Participants averaged approximately 60 years of age (range roughly 23 to 90) and were about 85% male.

Produced via immunoSEQ multiplex PCR; TCRdb's table is partial and in-frame only. The profile shows about 34,000 clones, around 80% of them singletons. The CDR3 runs to 15 residues. Germline CDR1 SGHTA, CDR2 FQGNSA. The V end was cut by 3 bases, the J end by 4 bases, with 16 bases between. The chain joins TRBV7-2 to TRBJ2-7, with D possibly TRBD2 on 6 matching bases. This TCR came from an adult with an advanced solid tumor such as melanoma, head and neck, liver or kidney cancer. The material was CD4+ or CD8+ T cells sorted from blood, obtained in a trial of the OX40 agonist ivuxolimab. The CDR3 reads CASSLRDGGIYEQYF. In DNA form, the CDR3 reads TGTGCCAGCAGCTTGAGGGACGGCGGGATATACGAGCAGTACTTC.